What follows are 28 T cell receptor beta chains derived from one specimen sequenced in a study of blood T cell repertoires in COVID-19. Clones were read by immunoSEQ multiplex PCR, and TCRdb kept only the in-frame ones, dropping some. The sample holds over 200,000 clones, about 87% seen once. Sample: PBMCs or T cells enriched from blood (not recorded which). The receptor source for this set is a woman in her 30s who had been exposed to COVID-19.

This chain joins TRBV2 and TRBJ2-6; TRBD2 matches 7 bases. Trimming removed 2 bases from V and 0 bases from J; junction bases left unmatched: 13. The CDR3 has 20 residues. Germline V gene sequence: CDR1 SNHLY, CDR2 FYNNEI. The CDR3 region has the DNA TGTGCCAGCAGTGAATTTCGTGGTAGCGGGCTTATCTCTGGGGCCAACGTCCTGACTTTC. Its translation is CASSEFRGSGLISGANVLTF.

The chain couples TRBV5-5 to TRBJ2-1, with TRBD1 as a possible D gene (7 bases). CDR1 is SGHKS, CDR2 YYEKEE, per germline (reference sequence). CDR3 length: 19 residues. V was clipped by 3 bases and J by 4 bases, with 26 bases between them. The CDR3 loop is CASSSYPRGARGAYNEQFF. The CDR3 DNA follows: TGTGCCAGCAGCTCGTACCCCCGTGGAGCCAGGGGGGCTTACAATGAGCAGTTCTTC.

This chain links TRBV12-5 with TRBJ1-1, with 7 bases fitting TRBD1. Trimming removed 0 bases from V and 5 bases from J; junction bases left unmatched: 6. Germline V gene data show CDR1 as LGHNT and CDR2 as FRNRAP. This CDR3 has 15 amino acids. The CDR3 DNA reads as TGTGCTAGTGGTTTGGTACAGACAGGGATGACTGAAGCTTTCTTT. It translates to CASGLVQTGMTEAFF.

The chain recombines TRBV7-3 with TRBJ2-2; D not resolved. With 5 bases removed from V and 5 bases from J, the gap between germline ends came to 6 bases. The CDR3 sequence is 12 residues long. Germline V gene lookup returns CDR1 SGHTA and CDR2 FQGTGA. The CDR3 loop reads CASSHQTGELFF. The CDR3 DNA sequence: TGTGCCAGCAGCCACCAGACCGGGGAGCTGTTTTTT.

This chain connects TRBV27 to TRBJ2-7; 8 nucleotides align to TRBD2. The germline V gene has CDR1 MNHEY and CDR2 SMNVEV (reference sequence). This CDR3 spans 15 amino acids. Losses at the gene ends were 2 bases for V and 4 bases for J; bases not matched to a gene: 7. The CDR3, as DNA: TGTGCCAGCAGTTTAACGTCTAGCGGGTGGTACGAGCAGTACTTC. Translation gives CASSLTSSGWYEQYF.

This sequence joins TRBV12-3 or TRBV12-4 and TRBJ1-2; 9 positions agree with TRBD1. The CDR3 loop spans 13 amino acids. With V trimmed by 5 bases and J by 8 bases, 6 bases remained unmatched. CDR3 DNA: TGTGCCAGCAGTCCGGGACAGGGAAGGGGCTACACCTTC. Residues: CASSPGQGRGYTF.

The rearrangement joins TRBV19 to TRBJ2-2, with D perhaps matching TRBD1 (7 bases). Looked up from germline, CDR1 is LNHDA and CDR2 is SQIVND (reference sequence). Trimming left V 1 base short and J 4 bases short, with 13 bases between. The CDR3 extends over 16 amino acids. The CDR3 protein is CASSIAGGFSTGELFF. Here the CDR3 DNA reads TGTGCCAGTAGTATAGCAGGGGGGTTCAGCACCGGGGAGCTGTTTTTT. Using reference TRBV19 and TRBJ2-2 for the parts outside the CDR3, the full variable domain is DGGITQSPKYLFRKEGQNVTLSCEQNLNHDAMYWYRQDPGQGLRLIYYSQIVNDFQKGDIAEGYSVSREKKESFPLTVTSAQKNPTAFYLCASSIAGGFSTGELFFGEGSRLTVL.

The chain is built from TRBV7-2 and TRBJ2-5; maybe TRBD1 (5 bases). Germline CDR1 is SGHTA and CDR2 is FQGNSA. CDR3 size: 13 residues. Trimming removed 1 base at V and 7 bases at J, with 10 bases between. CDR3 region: CASSLGAGRTQYF. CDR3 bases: TGTGCCAGCAGCTTAGGGGCAGGGCGGACCCAGTACTTC.

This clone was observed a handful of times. This CDR3 is CASSQGNQPQHF. For the CDR3, the DNA is TGTGCCAGCAGTCAGGGGAATCAGCCCCAGCATTTT. The chain carries TRBV6-5 and TRBJ1-5; a weak D match, TRBD1 (6 bases). V lost 5 bases to trimming and J lost 4 bases, with 6 bases between them. Germline CDR1 MNHEY, CDR2 SVGAGI. The CDR3 has 12 residues.

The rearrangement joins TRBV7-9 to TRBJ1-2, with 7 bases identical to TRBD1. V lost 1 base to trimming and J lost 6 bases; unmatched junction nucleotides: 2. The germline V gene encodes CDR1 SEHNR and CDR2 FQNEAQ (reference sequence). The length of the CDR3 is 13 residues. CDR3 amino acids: CASSLGQGDGYTF. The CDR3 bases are TGTGCCAGCAGCTTAGGGCAGGGGGATGGCTACACCTTC.

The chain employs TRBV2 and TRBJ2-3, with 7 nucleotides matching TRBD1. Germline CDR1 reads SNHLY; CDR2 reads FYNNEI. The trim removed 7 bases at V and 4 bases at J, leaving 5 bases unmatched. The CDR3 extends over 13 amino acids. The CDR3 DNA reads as TGTGCCAGCACTAGGGGGCCAGCAGATACGCAGTATTTT. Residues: CASTRGPADTQYF.

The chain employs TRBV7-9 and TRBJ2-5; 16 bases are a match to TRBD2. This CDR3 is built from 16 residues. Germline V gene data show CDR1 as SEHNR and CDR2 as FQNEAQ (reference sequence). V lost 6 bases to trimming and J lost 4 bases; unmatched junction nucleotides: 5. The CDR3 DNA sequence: TGTGCCAGCAGTCCGGGACTAGCGGGAGGGTTAGAGACCCAGTACTTC. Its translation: CASSPGLAGGLETQYF.

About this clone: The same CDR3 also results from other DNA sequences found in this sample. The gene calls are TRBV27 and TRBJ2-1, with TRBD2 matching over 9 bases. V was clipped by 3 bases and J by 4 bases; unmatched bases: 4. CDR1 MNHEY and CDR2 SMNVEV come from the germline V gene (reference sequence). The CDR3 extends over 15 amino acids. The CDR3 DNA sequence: TGTGCCAGCAGTTTGGGGCTAGCGGGGTACAATGAGCAGTTCTTC. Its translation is CASSLGLAGYNEQFF.

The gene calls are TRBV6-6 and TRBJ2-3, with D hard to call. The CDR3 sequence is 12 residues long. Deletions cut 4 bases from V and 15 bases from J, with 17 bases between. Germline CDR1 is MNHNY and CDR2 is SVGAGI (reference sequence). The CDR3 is CASSSPGRSGYF. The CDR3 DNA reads TGTGCCAGCAGTTCCCCCGGCAGGTCAGGATATTTT.

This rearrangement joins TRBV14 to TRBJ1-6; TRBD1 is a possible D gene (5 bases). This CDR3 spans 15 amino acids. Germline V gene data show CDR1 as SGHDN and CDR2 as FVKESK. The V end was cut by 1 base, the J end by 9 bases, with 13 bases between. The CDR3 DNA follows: TGTGCCAGCAGCCAAGTGGGACGGAGGGGTTCACCCCTCCACTTT. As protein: CASSQVGRRGSPLHF. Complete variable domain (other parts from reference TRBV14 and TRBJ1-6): EAGVTQFPSHSVIEKGQTVTLRCDPISGHDNLYWYRRVMGKEIKFLLHFVKESKQDESGMPNNRFLAERTGGTYSTLKVQPAELEDSGVYFCASSQVGRRGSPLHFGNGTRLTVT.

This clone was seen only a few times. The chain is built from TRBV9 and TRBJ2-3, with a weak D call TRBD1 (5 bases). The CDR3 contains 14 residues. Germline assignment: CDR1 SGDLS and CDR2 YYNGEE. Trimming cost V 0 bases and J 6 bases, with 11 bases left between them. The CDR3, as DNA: TGTGCCAGCAGCGTAGGAACAGGATTGGATACGCAGTATTTT. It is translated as CASSVGTGLDTQYF.

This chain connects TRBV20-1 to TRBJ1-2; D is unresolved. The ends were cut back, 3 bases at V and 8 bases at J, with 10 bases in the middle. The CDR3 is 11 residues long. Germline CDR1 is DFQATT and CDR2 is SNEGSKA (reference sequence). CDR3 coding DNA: TGCAGTGCTAGGGTCCCAACAGGCTACACCTTC. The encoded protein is CSARVPTGYTF.

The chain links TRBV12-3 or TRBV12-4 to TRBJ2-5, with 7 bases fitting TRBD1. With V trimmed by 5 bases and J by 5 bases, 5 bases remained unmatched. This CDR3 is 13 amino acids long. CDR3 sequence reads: CASSRQGWETQYF. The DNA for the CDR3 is TGTGCCAGCAGTCGACAGGGATGGGAGACCCAGTACTTC.

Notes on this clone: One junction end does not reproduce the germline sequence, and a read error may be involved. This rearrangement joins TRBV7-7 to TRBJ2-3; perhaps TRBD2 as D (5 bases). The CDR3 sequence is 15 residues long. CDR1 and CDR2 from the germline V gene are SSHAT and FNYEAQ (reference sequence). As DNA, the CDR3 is TGTGCTAGCAGCTTAGGAGACGTTGGCGGGGATACGCAGTATTTT. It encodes CASSLGDVGGDTQYF.

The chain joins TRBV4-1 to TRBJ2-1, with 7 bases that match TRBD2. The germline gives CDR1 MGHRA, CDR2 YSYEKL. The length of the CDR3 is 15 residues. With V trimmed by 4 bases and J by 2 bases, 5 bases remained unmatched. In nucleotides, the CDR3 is TGCGCCAGCAGCCGCGGGACTAACCCCTACAATGAGCAGTTCTTC. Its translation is CASSRGTNPYNEQFF.

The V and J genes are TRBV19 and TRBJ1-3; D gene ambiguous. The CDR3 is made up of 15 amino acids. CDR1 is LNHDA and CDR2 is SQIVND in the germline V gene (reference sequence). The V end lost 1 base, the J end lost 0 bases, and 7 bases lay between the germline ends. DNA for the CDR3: TGTGCCAGTAGTATAGTCGCCAGCTCTGGAAACACCATATATTTT. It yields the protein CASSIVASSGNTIYF.

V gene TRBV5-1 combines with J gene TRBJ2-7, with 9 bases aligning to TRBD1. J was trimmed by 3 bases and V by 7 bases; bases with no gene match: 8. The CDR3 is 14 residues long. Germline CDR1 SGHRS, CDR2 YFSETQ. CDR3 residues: CASATGGEYYEQYF. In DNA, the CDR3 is TGCGCCAGCGCGACAGGGGGAGAGTACTACGAGCAGTACTTC.

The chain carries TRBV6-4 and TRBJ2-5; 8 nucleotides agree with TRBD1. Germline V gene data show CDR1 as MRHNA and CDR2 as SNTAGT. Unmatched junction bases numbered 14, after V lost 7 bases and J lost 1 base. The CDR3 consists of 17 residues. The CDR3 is CASTPGGTLGAQETQYF. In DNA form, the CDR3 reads TGTGCCAGCACTCCAGGGGGCACTTTGGGAGCCCAAGAGACCCAGTACTTC.

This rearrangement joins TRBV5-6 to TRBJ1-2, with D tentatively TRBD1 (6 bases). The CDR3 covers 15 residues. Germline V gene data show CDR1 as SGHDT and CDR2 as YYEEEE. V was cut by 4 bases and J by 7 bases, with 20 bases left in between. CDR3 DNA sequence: TGTGCCAGCAGCCCCTACCAGAGGGGGAAATTTGGCTACACCTTC. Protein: CASSPYQRGKFGYTF. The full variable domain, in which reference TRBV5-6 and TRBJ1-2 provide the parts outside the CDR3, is DAGVTQSPTHLIKTRGQQVTLRCSPKSGHDTVSWYQQALGQGPQFIFQYYEEEERQRGNFPDRFSGHQFPNYSSELNVNALLLGDSALYLCASSPYQRGKFGYTFGSGTRLTVV.

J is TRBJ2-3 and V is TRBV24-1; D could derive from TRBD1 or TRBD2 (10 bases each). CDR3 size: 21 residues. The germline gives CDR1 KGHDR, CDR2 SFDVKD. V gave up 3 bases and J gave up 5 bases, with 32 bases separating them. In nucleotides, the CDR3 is TGTGCCACCAGTGATACCGGGACAGGGGTTTGGAGCGGGAGGGCCGTAGATACGCAGTATTTT. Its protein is CATSDTGTGVWSGRAVDTQYF.

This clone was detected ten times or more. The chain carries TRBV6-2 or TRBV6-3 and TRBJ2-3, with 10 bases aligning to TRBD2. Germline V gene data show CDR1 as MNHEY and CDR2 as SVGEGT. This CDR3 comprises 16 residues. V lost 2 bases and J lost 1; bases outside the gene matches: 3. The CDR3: CASSYASGSGTDTQYF. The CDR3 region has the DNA TGTGCCAGCAGTTACGCTAGCGGGAGCGGCACAGATACGCAGTATTTT.

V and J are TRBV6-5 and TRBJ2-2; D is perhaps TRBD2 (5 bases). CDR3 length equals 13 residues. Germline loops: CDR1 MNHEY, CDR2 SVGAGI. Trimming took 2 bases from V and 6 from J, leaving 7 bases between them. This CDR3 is CASSYEGSGELFF. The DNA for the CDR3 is TGTGCCAGCAGTTACGAGGGCTCCGGGGAGCTGTTTTTT.

For the CDR3, the DNA is TGCAGCGTCCTAGGGGACAGGGGAAGGGGACCTAGGGGCTACACCTTC. Protein: CSVLGDRGRGPRGYTF. This sequence joins TRBV29-1 and TRBJ1-2; 10 nucleotides line up with TRBD1. The CDR3 spans 16 residues. Germline V gene sequence: CDR1 SQVTM, CDR2 ANQGSEA. V lost 6 bases to trimming and J lost 8 bases; unmatched junction nucleotides: 18.